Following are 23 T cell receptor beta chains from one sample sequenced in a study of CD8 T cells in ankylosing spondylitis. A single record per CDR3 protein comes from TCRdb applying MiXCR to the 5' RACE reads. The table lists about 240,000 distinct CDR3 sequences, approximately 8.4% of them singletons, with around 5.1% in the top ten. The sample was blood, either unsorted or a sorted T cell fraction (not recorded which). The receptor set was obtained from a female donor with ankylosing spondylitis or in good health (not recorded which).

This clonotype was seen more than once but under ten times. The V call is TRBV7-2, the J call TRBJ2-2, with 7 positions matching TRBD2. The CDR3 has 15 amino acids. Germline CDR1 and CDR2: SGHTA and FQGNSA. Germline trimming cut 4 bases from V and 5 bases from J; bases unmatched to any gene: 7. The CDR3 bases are TGTGCCAGCAGCTCCAGAACTAGCGATACCGGGGAGCTGTTTTTT. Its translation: CASSSRTSDTGELFF.

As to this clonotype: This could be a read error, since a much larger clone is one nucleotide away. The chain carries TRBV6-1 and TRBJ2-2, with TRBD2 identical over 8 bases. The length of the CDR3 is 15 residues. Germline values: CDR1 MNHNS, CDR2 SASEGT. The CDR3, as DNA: TGTGACAGCAGTGAAGCCAGCGGGAGTACCGGGGAGCTGTTTTTT. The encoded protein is CDSSEASGSTGELFF.

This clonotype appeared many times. CDR3 region: CASSPPGRALGHNEQFF. Here the CDR3 DNA reads TGTGCCAGCAGCCCACCCGGCAGGGCCCTAGGCCACAATGAGCAGTTCTTC. J is TRBJ2-1 and V is TRBV3-1; maybe TRBD1 (5 bases). V lost 4 bases, J lost 5 bases, and 21 bases lay in between. This CDR3 has 17 amino acids. Germline CDR1 is LGHDT and CDR2 is YNNKEL (reference sequence).

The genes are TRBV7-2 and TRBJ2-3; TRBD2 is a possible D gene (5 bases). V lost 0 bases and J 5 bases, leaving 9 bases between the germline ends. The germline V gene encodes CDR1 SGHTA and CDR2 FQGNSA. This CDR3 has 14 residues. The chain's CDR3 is CASSLAGVQDTQYF. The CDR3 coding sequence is TGTGCCAGCAGCTTAGCGGGAGTTCAAGATACGCAGTATTTT. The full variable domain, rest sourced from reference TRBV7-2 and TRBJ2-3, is GAGVSQSPSNKVTEKGKDVELRCDPISGHTALYWYRQSLGQGLEFLIYFQGNSAPDKSGLPSDRFSAERTGGSVSTLTIQRTQQEDSAVYLCASSLAGVQDTQYFGPGTRLTVL.

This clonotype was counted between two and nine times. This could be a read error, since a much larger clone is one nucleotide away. The CDR3 bases are TGTGCCCGCAGTTTGGACCCCGGAGGAAACCGGGCTGGAAACACCATATATTTT. This gives the protein CARSLDPGGNRAGNTIYF. The chain links TRBV12-3 or TRBV12-4 to TRBJ1-3; no definite D call. There are 18 residues in the CDR3.

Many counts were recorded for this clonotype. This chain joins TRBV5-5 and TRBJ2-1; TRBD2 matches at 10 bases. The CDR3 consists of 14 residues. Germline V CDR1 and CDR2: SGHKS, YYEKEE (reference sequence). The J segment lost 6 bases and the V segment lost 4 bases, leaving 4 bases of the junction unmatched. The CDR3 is CASSARTSGNEQFF. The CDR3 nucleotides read TGTGCCAGCAGCGCCCGGACTAGCGGCAATGAGCAGTTCTTC.

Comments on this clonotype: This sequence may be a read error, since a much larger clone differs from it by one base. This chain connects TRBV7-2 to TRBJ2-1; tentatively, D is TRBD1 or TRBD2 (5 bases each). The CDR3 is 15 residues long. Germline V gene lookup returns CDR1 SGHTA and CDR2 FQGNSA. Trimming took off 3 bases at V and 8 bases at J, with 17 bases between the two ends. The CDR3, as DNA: TGTGCCAGCAGCTTTCGGGGCGCCCTGGGGCATGAGCAGTTCTTC. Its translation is CASSFRGALGHEQFF.

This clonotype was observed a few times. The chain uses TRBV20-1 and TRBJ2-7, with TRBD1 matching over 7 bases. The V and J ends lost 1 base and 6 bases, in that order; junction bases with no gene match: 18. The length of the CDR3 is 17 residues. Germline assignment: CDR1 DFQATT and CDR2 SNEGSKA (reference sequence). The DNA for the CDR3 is TGCAGTGCTAGAGGGAGACCGATGGGGACAGAAGAGTCCGAGCAGTACTTC. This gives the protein CSARGRPMGTEESEQYF.

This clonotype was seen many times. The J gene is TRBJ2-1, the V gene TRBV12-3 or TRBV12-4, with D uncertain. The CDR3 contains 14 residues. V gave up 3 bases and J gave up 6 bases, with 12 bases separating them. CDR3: CASSFIGVRNEQFF. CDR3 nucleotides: TGTGCCAGCAGTTTTATCGGAGTTCGCAATGAGCAGTTCTTC.

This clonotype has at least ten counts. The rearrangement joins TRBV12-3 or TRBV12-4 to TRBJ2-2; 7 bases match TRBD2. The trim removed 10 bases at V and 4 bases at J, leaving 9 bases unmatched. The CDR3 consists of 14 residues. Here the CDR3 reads CATSGAGGTGELFF. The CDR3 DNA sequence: TGTGCCACCAGCGGGGCCGGCGGCACCGGGGAGCTGTTTTTT.

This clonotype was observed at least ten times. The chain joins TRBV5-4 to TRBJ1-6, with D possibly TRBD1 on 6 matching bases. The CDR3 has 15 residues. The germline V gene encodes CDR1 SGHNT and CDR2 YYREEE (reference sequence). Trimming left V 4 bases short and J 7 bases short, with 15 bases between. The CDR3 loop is CASSAGASLNSPLHF. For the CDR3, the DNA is TGTGCCAGCAGCGCAGGGGCTTCCTTAAATTCACCCCTCCACTTT.

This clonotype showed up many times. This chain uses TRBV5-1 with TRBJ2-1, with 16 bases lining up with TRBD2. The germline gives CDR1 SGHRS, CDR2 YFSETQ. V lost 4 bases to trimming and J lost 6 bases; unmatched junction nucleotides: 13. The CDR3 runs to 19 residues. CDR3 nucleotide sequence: TGCGCCAGCAGCCCCGGGACTAGCGGGAGGGGGTCGCTTGTCAATGAGCAGTTCTTC. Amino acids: CASSPGTSGRGSLVNEQFF.

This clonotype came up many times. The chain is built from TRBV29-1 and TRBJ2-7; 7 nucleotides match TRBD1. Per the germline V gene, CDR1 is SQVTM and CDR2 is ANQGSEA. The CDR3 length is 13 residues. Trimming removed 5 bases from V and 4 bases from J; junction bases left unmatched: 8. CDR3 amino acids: CSVRTGRDYEQYF. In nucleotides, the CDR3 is TGCAGCGTTCGGACAGGTCGGGATTACGAGCAGTACTTC.

The CDR3 sequence: CARTEMAGRTDTQYF. The CDR3 nucleotides are TGCGCCAGAACGGAGATGGCGGGCCGCACAGATACGCAGTATTTT. The rearrangement joins TRBV4-3 to TRBJ2-3, with a possible D match to TRBD2 (5 bases). V was cut by 9 bases and J by 1 base, with 17 bases left in between. Germline loops: CDR1 LGHNA, CDR2 YSLEER. The CDR3 covers 15 residues.

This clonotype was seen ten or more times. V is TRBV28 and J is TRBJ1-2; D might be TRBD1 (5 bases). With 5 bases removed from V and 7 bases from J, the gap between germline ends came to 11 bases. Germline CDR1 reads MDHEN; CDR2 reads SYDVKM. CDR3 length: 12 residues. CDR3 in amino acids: CASSPGLGGYTF. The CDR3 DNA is TGTGCCAGCAGTCCGGGACTTGGTGGCTACACCTTC.

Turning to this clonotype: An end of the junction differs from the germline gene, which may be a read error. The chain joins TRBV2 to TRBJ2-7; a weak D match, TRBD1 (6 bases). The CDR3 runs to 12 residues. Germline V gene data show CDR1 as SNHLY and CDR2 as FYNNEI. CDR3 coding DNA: TGTACCAGCAGCAGGGGCTCCTACGAGCAGTACTTC. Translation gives CTSSRGSYEQYF.

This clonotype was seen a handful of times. The CDR3 nucleotides read TGTGCCAGCAGCTCCTATTCCCCCCAGGGTAATGTCCCTGAAGCTTTCTTT. Protein product: CASSSYSPQGNVPEAFF. J is TRBJ1-1 and V is TRBV7-9, with D possibly being TRBD1 (5 bases). The germline V gene encodes CDR1 SEHNR and CDR2 FQNEAQ (reference sequence). The CDR3 runs 17 residues. The germline V and J ends were trimmed by 4 bases and 6 bases, with 24 bases remaining between them.

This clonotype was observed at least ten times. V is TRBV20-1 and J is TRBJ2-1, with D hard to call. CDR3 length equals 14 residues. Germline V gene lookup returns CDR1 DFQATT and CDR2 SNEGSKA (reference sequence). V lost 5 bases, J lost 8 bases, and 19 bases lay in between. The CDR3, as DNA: TGCAGTGCTCTGGAACTACCTCGGACGGATGAGCAGTTCTTC. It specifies CSALELPRTDEQFF.

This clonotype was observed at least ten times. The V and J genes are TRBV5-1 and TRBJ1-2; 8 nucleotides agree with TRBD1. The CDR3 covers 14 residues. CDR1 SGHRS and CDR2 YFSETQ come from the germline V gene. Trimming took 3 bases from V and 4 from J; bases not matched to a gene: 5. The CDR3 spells CASSWTGSAYGYTF. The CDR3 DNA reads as TGCGCCAGCAGCTGGACAGGGTCGGCCTATGGCTACACCTTC.

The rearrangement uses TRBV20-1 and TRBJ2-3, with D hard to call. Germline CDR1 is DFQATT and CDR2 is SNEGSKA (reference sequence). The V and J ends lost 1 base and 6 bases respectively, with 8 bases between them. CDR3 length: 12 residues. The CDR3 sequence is CSARVQSDTQYF. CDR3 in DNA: TGCAGTGCTAGAGTCCAGTCCGATACGCAGTATTTT.

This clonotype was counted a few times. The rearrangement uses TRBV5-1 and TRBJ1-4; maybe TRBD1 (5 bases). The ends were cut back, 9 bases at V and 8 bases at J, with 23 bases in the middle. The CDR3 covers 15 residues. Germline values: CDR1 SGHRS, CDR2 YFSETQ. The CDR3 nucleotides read TGCGCCACCCAACTCCCCCAGGGCGTGATGGAAAAACTGTTTTTT. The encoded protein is CATQLPQGVMEKLFF.

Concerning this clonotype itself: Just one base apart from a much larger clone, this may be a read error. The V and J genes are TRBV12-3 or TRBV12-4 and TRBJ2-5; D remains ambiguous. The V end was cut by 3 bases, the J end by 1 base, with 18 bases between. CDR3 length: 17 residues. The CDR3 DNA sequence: TGTGCCAGCAGTTTGGAGATAGAGGCCTCTGGCCAAGAGACCCAGTACTTC. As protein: CASSLEIEASGQETQYF.

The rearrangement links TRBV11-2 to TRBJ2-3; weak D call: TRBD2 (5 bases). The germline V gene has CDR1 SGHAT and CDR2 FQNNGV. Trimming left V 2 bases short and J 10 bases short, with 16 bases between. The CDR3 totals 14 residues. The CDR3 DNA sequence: TGTGCCAGCAGCTTAACCAGCGGTGGGGATGCGCAGTATTTT. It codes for CASSLTSGGDAQYF.